Each of the 7 T cell receptor beta chains below was sequenced from the same sample in a study of T cells after posttransplantation cyclophosphamide. Methotrexate plus calcineurin inhibitor accompanied controls' myeloablative marrow transplants; sampling was 1 year later. Sequenced by immunoSEQ multiplex PCR; TCRdb stores in-frame clones only, minus some. The sample carries about 24,000 clones, 80% to 90% recorded once. Sequenced here: PBMCs, sampled after an allogeneic stem cell transplant with a calcineurin inhibitor and methotrexate. These receptors were obtained from a female patient in her 50s who received an allogeneic stem cell transplant from an unrelated donor, was CMV-positive, and had chronic GVHD only. T cells may partly derive from the graft donor.

CDR3 coding DNA: TGTGCCAGCAGCTATGGGGGTCAGGGGCTGTTTTTT. This codes for CASSYGGQGLFF. The V call is TRBV5-8, the J call TRBJ1-4; possibly TRBD1 for D (6 bases). The CDR3 is made up of 12 amino acids. CDR1 and CDR2 (germline): SGHTS, YDEGEE. V was clipped by 3 bases and J by 14 bases, with 14 bases between them.

This sequence joins TRBV7-6 and TRBJ2-1, with TRBD2 matching over 9 bases. This CDR3 has 17 residues. Trimming cost V 3 bases and J 5 bases; bases outside gene matches: 11. Germline V gene lookup returns CDR1 SGHVS and CDR2 FNYEAQ. Here the CDR3 DNA reads TGTGCCAGCAGCTTTAGGATAGCGGGAGAACGAAACAATGAGCAGTTCTTC. This encodes CASSFRIAGERNNEQFF.

The chain combines TRBV5-1 with TRBJ1-1, with D perhaps matching TRBD1 (5 bases). Per the germline V gene, CDR1 is SGHRS and CDR2 is YFSETQ. CDR3 length: 14 amino acids. Trimming pared 10 bases from V and 4 bases from J, leaving 20 bases between. The CDR3 region has the DNA TGCGCCTGCACCTCGGAGGGGAGGTCCACTGAAGCTTTCTTT. This translates into CACTSEGRSTEAFF.

This clone is judged medium-sized. The genes are TRBV15 and TRBJ1-5; tentative D call: TRBD1 (6 bases). Trimming took off 5 bases at V and 5 bases at J, with 16 bases between the two ends. The CDR3 extends over 15 amino acids. CDR1 and CDR2 from the germline V gene are LNHNV and YYDKDF (reference sequence). CDR3 nucleotide sequence: TGTGCCACCAGCCACAGAAGGACAGCAGATCAGCCCCAGCATTTT. It translates to CATSHRRTADQPQHF.

The J gene is TRBJ1-6, the V gene TRBV18; no reliable D call. This CDR3 contains 13 residues. CDR1 is KGHSH, CDR2 LQKENI, per germline. V lost 3 bases to trimming and J lost 7 bases, with 7 bases between them. The CDR3 reads CASSPLENSPLHF. The CDR3, as DNA: TGTGCCAGCTCACCGTTGGAGAATTCACCCCTCCACTTT. Full variable domain (missing parts from reference TRBV18 and TRBJ1-6): NAGVMQNPRHLVRRRGQEARLRCSPMKGHSHVYWYRQLPEEGLKFMVYLQKENIIDESGMPKERFSAEFPKEGPSILRIQQVVRGDSAAYFCASSPLENSPLHFGNGTRLTVT.

The V and J genes are TRBV6-1 and TRBJ1-5; D gene uncertain. V lost 7 bases and J 2 bases, leaving 12 bases between the germline ends. There are 14 residues in the CDR3. Looked up from germline, CDR1 is MNHNS and CDR2 is SASEGT. This CDR3 reads CASKGRSGNQPQHF. The CDR3 DNA reads TGTGCCAGCAAAGGGAGATCGGGCAATCAGCCCCAGCATTTT.

The V and J genes are TRBV5-4 and TRBJ2-2, with 8 nucleotides matching TRBD2. From germline, CDR1 is SGHNT and CDR2 YYREEE (reference sequence). The CDR3 sequence is 15 residues long. J was trimmed by 4 bases and V by 2 bases; bases with no gene match: 4. The CDR3 DNA follows: TGTGCCAGCAGCTTTTCGAGCGGGGGCACCGGGGAGCTGTTTTTT. Its protein is CASSFSSGGTGELFF.